A single sample gave rise to the 18 T cell receptor beta chains below, sequenced in a study of blood T cell repertoires in COVID-19. Assay: immunoSEQ multiplex PCR; the TCRdb copy retains only in-frame clones and omits some. The sample includes some 100,000 clones, around 80% of them seen just once. The specimen sequenced was peripheral blood. These receptors originate from a man aged 50 to 59 with active or convalescent COVID-19.

The rearrangement uses TRBV7-9 and TRBJ1-1; 8 nucleotides agree with TRBD1. V shed 5 bases and J 6 bases; nucleotides not matched to a gene: 11. In germline, CDR1 is SEHNR, CDR2 FQNEAQ (reference sequence). This CDR3 has 15 amino acids. The CDR3 spells CASSRSTGVESEAFF. The CDR3 DNA reads TGTGCCAGCAGCCGCTCGACAGGGGTAGAGTCTGAAGCTTTCTTT. The whole variable domain, filled in from reference TRBV7-9 and TRBJ1-1, reads DTGVSQNPRHKITKRGQNVTFRCDPISEHNRLYWYRQTLGQGPEFLTYFQNEAQLEKSRLLSDRFSAERPKGSFSTLEIQRTEQGDSAMYLCASSRSTGVESEAFFGQGTRLTVV.

The chain carries TRBV6-2 or TRBV6-3 and TRBJ1-5; the match to TRBD1 covers 7 bases. The CDR3 is 14 amino acids. Germline loops: CDR1 MNHEY, CDR2 SVGEGT. V shed 5 bases, J shed 6 bases, and the junction held 7 bases outside the gene matches. The CDR3 loop is CASSHRGFGQPQHF. CDR3 in DNA: TGTGCCAGCAGTCACAGGGGATTCGGTCAGCCCCAGCATTTT.

This chain uses TRBV5-6 with TRBJ2-2; 9 bases agree with TRBD1. The CDR3 is 17 amino acids. The ends lost 0 bases at V and 2 bases at J; junction bases unmatched: 5. Germline-derived CDR1 and CDR2 are SGHDT and YYEEEE. CDR3 sequence reads: CASSLGGQGPNTGELFF. Written as DNA, the CDR3 is TGTGCCAGCAGCTTGGGAGGACAGGGGCCAAACACCGGGGAGCTGTTTTTT. Drawing the rest from reference TRBV5-6 and TRBJ2-2, the complete variable domain is DAGVTQSPTHLIKTRGQQVTLRCSPKSGHDTVSWYQQALGQGPQFIFQYYEEEERQRGNFPDRFSGHQFPNYSSELNVNALLLGDSALYLCASSLGGQGPNTGELFFGEGSRLTVL.

The chain employs TRBV28 and TRBJ1-5; D is ambiguous. V dropped 3 bases and J dropped 8 bases, with 8 bases sitting between them. Germline CDR1 reads MDHEN; CDR2 reads SYDVKM. The CDR3 contains 12 residues. The CDR3 loop is CASSFAGEPQHF. DNA of the CDR3: TGTGCCAGCAGTTTCGCAGGCGAGCCCCAGCATTTT.

The chain links TRBV28 to TRBJ2-3, with 9 bases identical to TRBD2. The CDR3 is 14 residues long. Germline CDR1 and CDR2: MDHEN and SYDVKM. The V gene end was trimmed by 6 bases and the J gene end by 2 bases; junction bases not matched to a gene: 3. The CDR3 sequence: CASRLAGNTDTQYF. CDR3 bases: TGTGCCAGCAGGCTAGCGGGGAACACAGATACGCAGTATTTT.

This chain uses TRBV29-1 with TRBJ1-2; 9 nucleotides match TRBD1. Germline V gives CDR1 SQVTM, CDR2 ANQGSEA. This CDR3 is built from 13 residues. The V segment lost 0 bases and the J segment 7 bases; nucleotides outside the gene matches: 3. The CDR3 here is CSVEDNRGLGYTF. The CDR3 nucleotides are TGCAGCGTTGAAGATAACAGGGGGCTTGGCTACACCTTC.

The chain couples TRBV9 to TRBJ1-2, with TRBD1 matching over 12 bases. The CDR3 extends over 15 amino acids. Looked up from germline, CDR1 is SGDLS and CDR2 is YYNGEE. Trimming took 4 bases from V and 4 from J; bases not matched to a gene: 5. CDR3 DNA sequence: TGTGCCAGCAGCTCGGGACAGGGGGCCGGCTATGGCTACACCTTC. Translated: CASSSGQGAGYGYTF. Full variable domain (rest looked up from reference TRBV9 and TRBJ1-2): DSGVTQTPKHLITATGQRVTLRCSPRSGDLSVYWYQQSLDQGLQFLIQYYNGEERAKGNILERFSAQQFPDLHSELNLSSLELGDSALYFCASSSGQGAGYGYTFGSGTRLTVV.

The V call is TRBV2, the J call TRBJ1-2; D possibly corresponds to TRBD1 (6 bases). The CDR3 is made up of 14 amino acids. Germline V gene sequence: CDR1 SNHLY, CDR2 FYNNEI. Trimming left V 2 bases short and J 5 bases short, with 12 bases between. CDR3 amino acids: CASSETRQVYGYTF. The CDR3 DNA reads as TGTGCCAGCAGTGAAACCCGACAGGTTTATGGCTACACCTTC. The full variable domain, with the rest looked up from reference TRBV2 and TRBJ1-2, is EPEVTQTPSHQVTQMGQEVILRCVPISNHLYFYWYRQILGQKVEFLVSFYNNEISEKSEIFDDQFSVERPDGSNFTLKIRSTKLEDSAMYFCASSETRQVYGYTFGSGTRLTVV.

In this sample, this clone turned up many times. The chain is built from TRBV7-8 and TRBJ2-2; D is ambiguous. Germline CDR1 and CDR2: SGHVS and FQNEAQ. CDR3 length: 11 residues. Trimming pared 4 bases from V and 9 bases from J, leaving 6 bases between. DNA for the CDR3: TGTGCCAGCAGCTCACTCAGGGAGCTGTTTTTT. Translating it yields CASSSLRELFF. Based on the CDR3 plus reference TRBV7-8 and TRBJ2-2, the full variable domain is GAGVSQSPRYKVAKRGQDVALRCDPISGHVSLFWYQQALGQGPEFLTYFQNEAQLDKSGLPSDRFFAERPEGSVSTLKIQRTQQEDSAVYLCASSSLRELFFGEGSRLTVL.

V and J are TRBV13 and TRBJ1-1, with 8 bases identical to TRBD1. Germline CDR1 and CDR2: PRHDT and FYEKMQ (reference sequence). The CDR3 is 16 residues long. Trimming at V came to 5 bases and at J to 0 bases, leaving 8 bases not matched to a gene. As DNA, the CDR3 is TGTGCCAGCAGCCCAAGGACAGGGAGGATGAACACTGAAGCTTTCTTT. Protein product: CASSPRTGRMNTEAFF.

This sequence joins TRBV19 and TRBJ1-5; 7 bases are a match to TRBD1. CDR1 is LNHDA, CDR2 SQIVND, per germline (reference sequence). CDR3 size: 14 residues. The CDR3 sequence is CASTGKVSNQPQHF. The CDR3 DNA is TGTGCTTCGACAGGGAAGGTTAGCAATCAGCCCCAGCATTTT. Together with reference TRBV19 and TRBJ1-5, the CDR3 gives the full variable domain: DGGITQSPKYLFRKEGQNVTLSCEQNLNHDAMYWYRQDPGQGLRLIYYSQIVNDFQKGDIAEGYSVSREKKESFPLTVTSAQKNPTAFYLCASTGKVSNQPQHFGDGTRLSIL.

On this clone itself: A junction boundary mismatches the germline segment, possibly from a read error. The rearrangement joins TRBV6-1 to TRBJ2-5; 9 bases match TRBD2. This CDR3 is 20 amino acids long. Per germline, CDR1 MNHNS and CDR2 SASEGT. The CDR3 sequence is CASSEGTLGQRGAVRETQYF. The DNA of the CDR3 is TGTGCCAGCAGCGAAGGTACCCTCGGACAGCGGGGGGCAGTTCGGGAGACCCAGTACTTC.

V gene TRBV6-5 combines with J gene TRBJ2-3; the D gene is possibly TRBD1 (5 bases). Germline V gene data show CDR1 as MNHEY and CDR2 as SVGAGI. The CDR3 runs 15 residues. Trimming took off 2 bases at V and 0 bases at J, with 9 bases between the two ends. CDR3 DNA sequence: TGTGCCAGCAGTTACCGGACACCTAGCACAGATACGCAGTATTTT. Translation: CASSYRTPSTDTQYF.

The rearrangement uses TRBV7-2 and TRBJ1-3; D possibly corresponds to TRBD1 (5 bases). CDR1 is SGHTA, CDR2 FQGNSA, per germline. The V and J ends lost 5 bases and 2 bases respectively, with 10 bases between them. The CDR3 totals 14 residues. CDR3 bases: TGTGCCAGCAGCAGAGGGGAGGCTGGAAACACCATATATTTT. This encodes CASSRGEAGNTIYF.

The V and J genes are TRBV10-3 and TRBJ2-7; 7 bases map to TRBD2. CDR3 length equals 15 residues. Germline assignment: CDR1 ENHRY and CDR2 SYGVKD. The trim removed 0 bases at V and 3 bases at J, leaving 5 bases unmatched. CDR3 in amino acids: CAISESGEGDYEQYF. The CDR3 region has the DNA TGTGCCATCAGTGAGTCAGGGGAGGGAGACTACGAGCAGTACTTC.

CDR3 nucleotide sequence: TGTGCCAGCAGCTCTAGTCAAGGTTCAGGGTTCAAAAACATTCAGTACTTC. It is translated as CASSSSQGSGFKNIQYF. V is TRBV3-1 (or the pseudogene TRBV3-2) and J is TRBJ2-4; D is perhaps TRBD1 (5 bases). The germline V gene has CDR1 LGHDT and CDR2 YNNKEL (reference sequence). The CDR3 runs 17 residues. The V gene lost 5 bases and the J gene lost 3 bases, with 20 bases spanning the gap.

This clone was observed a few times. The chain employs TRBV2 and TRBJ2-7; TRBD1 matches 12 bases. Per germline, CDR1 SNHLY and CDR2 FYNNEI. V was pared by 8 bases and J by 6 bases, with 5 bases of the junction left unmatched. The CDR3 is made up of 13 amino acids. This CDR3 is CASHRDRGLEQYV. The CDR3 region has the DNA TGTGCCAGCCACCGGGACAGGGGGCTCGAGCAGTACGTC.

The chain has TRBV28 and TRBJ1-5, with 11 bases matching TRBD1. Germline trimming cut 7 bases from V and 7 bases from J; bases unmatched to any gene: 9. The CDR3 is 15 residues long. Germline V lookup: CDR1 MDHEN, CDR2 SYDVKM. This CDR3 is CASTLDRGHGQPQHF. The CDR3 bases are TGTGCCAGCACCTTGGACAGGGGGCATGGGCAGCCCCAGCATTTT.